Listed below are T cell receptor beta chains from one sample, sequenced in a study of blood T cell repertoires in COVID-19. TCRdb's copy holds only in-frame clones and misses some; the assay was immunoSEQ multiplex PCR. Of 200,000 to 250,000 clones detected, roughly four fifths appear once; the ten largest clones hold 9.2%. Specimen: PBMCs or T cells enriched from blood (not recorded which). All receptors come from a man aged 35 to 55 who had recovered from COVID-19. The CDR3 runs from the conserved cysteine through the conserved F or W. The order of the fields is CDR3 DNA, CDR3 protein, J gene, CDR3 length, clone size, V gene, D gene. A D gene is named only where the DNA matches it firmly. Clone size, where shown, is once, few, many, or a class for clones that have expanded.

DNA: TGTGCCAGCAGTGCAGTACGCATTTCGTATGGCTACACCTTC
CDR3: CASSAVRISYGYTF
J: TRBJ1-2
length: 14
size: -
V: TRBV6-1
D: -

DNA: TGTGCCAGCATGCTTCCAGGGGGCTACGAGCAGTACTTC
CDR3: CASMLPGGYEQYF
J: TRBJ2-7
length: 13
size: -
V: TRBV11-2
D: TRBD1

DNA: TGTGCCACCTCAGGAGGGGGCGGCACTGAAGCTTTCTTT
CDR3: CATSGGGGTEAFF
J: TRBJ1-1
length: 13
size: few
V: TRBV19
D: TRBD1

DNA: TGTGCCAGCAGACCGACAGGGGGCCATATTAATGAAGCTTTCTTT
CDR3: CASRPTGGHINEAFF
J: TRBJ1-1
length: 15
size: -
V: TRBV2
D: TRBD1

DNA: TGCGCCAGCAGTGAGGACAGGGTTGGGCCTAATGAAAAACTGTTTTTT
CDR3: CASSEDRVGPNEKLFF
J: TRBJ1-4
length: 16
size: few
V: TRBV10-2
D: TRBD1

DNA: TGCGCCAGCAGCTTGGACAGGCCGAGCTCCTATAATTCACCCCTCCACTTT
CDR3: CASSLDRPSSYNSPLHF
J: TRBJ1-6
length: 17
size: -
V: TRBV5-1
D: -

DNA: TGTGCCAGCAGCACGACAGTTCCTGAGCAGTTCTTC
CDR3: CASSTTVPEQFF
J: TRBJ2-1
length: 12
size: -
V: TRBV7-2
D: -

DNA: TGTGCCAGCAGTAAGAGAGGGTATGAGCAGTTCTTC
CDR3: CASSKRGYEQFF
J: TRBJ2-1
length: 12
size: -
V: TRBV7-2
D: -

DNA: TGCGCCAGCAGCTGGACAGGGTCTAATGAAAAACTGTTTTTT
CDR3: CASSWTGSNEKLFF
J: TRBJ1-4
length: 14
size: -
V: TRBV5-1
D: TRBD1

DNA: TGTGCCAGCAGTGACAGGTTCTACAATGAGCAGTTCTTC
CDR3: CASSDRFYNEQFF
J: TRBJ2-1
length: 13
size: -
V: TRBV25-1
D: -

DNA: TGCGCCAGCAGCTTGGGACTGGACTCGCAAGCTTTCTTT
CDR3: CASSLGLDSQAFF
J: TRBJ1-1
length: 13
size: -
V: TRBV5-1
D: -

DNA: TGTGCCACCAGTAGTGGGGGGAACTCCTACGAGCAGTACTTC
CDR3: CATSSGGNSYEQYF
J: TRBJ2-7
length: 14
size: -
V: TRBV15
D: -

DNA: TGTGCCAGCAACGGACAGGGACGAACTGAAGCTTTCTTT
CDR3: CASNGQGRTEAFF
J: TRBJ1-1
length: 13
size: -
V: TRBV12-3/TRBV12-4
D: TRBD1

DNA: TGTGCCAGCTCACGACAGGGTAACACTGAAGCTTTCTTT
CDR3: CASSRQGNTEAFF
J: TRBJ1-1
length: 13
size: few
V: TRBV18
D: TRBD1

DNA: TGTGCCAGCAGCCAAGATGGGACAGGGATTTGGGACACTGAAGCTTTCTTT
CDR3: CASSQDGTGIWDTEAFF
J: TRBJ1-1
length: 17
size: -
V: TRBV14
D: TRBD1

DNA: TGCGCCAGCAGCCAAGAATTCGGGATTGGGTACGAGCAGTACTTC
CDR3: CASSQEFGIGYEQYF
J: TRBJ2-7
length: 15
size: -
V: TRBV4-1
D: -

DNA: TGTGCCAGCAGCTTCGGACAGGAGAGTAATTCACCCCTCCACTTT
CDR3: CASSFGQESNSPLHF
J: TRBJ1-6
length: 15
size: -
V: TRBV21-1
D: -

DNA: TGTGCCAGCAGCTCCTTCGTTGGGGCCGAAGCTTTCTTT
CDR3: CASSSFVGAEAFF
J: TRBJ1-1
length: 13
size: -
V: TRBV7-3
D: -

DNA: TGTGCCAGCAGCTCAGAGGGGGCGCTAGGTTATGGCTACACCTTC
CDR3: CASSSEGALGYGYTF
J: TRBJ1-2
length: 15
size: -
V: TRBV7-9
D: TRBD1

DNA: TGCAGTGCTAGTTTATTCGGCTACACCTTC
CDR3: CSASLFGYTF
J: TRBJ1-2
length: 10
size: -
V: TRBV20-1
D: -

DNA: TGTGCCAGCAGCCAAGATGACGGGACAGGAAATGAAAAACTGTTTTTT
CDR3: CASSQDDGTGNEKLFF
J: TRBJ1-4
length: 16
size: -
V: TRBV4-2
D: TRBD1

DNA: TGTGCCAGCAGTGTCCAGGGGCAGAGCTACGAGCAGTACTTC
CDR3: CASSVQGQSYEQYF
J: TRBJ2-7
length: 14
size: -
V: TRBV2
D: -

DNA: TGCAGCGCCCGGCTAGCAGACTACAATGAGCAGTTCTTC
CDR3: CSARLADYNEQFF
J: TRBJ2-1
length: 13
size: -
V: TRBV29-1
D: -

DNA: TGTGCCAGCAGCTCCCTGGGTAGCGGGGCAAAAGAGACCCAGTACTTC
CDR3: CASSSLGSGAKETQYF
J: TRBJ2-5
length: 16
size: -
V: TRBV7-6
D: TRBD2

DNA: TGTGCCAGCAGTTATCTTATGGCAGCCCAGCATTTT
CDR3: CASSYLMAAQHF
J: TRBJ1-5
length: 12
size: -
V: TRBV12-3/TRBV12-4
D: -

DNA: TGTGCCAGCAGCCAATCGACAGGGGTGACAGATACGCAGTATTTT
CDR3: CASSQSTGVTDTQYF
J: TRBJ2-3
length: 15
size: -
V: TRBV5-4
D: TRBD1

DNA: TGTGCCAGCAGCCCAATAGCGGGAGCCTACGAGCAGTACTTC
CDR3: CASSPIAGAYEQYF
J: TRBJ2-7
length: 14
size: -
V: TRBV2
D: TRBD2

DNA: TGTGCCAGCAGCTTAAGTGGCGGAACCTACGAGCAGTACTTC
CDR3: CASSLSGGTYEQYF
J: TRBJ2-7
length: 14
size: -
V: TRBV7-2
D: -

DNA: TGCGCCAGTAGGACTAGCGGGAGTGGCTACGAGCAGTACTTC
CDR3: CASRTSGSGYEQYF
J: TRBJ2-7
length: 14
size: -
V: TRBV5-1
D: TRBD2

DNA: TGCGCCAGCAGCTTTGGGACAGGGTTTATAGAGACCCAGTACTTC
CDR3: CASSFGTGFIETQYF
J: TRBJ2-5
length: 15
size: few
V: TRBV5-1
D: TRBD1

DNA: TGTGCCAGCAGTTTCCGCGGACTAGCGGGAGGGCCCTCCGCCGGAGAGACCCAGTACTTC
CDR3: CASSFRGLAGGPSAGETQYF
J: TRBJ2-5
length: 20
size: -
V: TRBV27
D: TRBD2

DNA: TGTGCCAGCAGCTCCTTAGCGGGAGCTACGCAGTATTTT
CDR3: CASSSLAGATQYF
J: TRBJ2-3
length: 13
size: once
V: TRBV7-2
D: TRBD2